A selection of T cell receptor beta chains follows, all from one sample in a study of pediatric ulcerative colitis. Clones were read by immunoSEQ multiplex PCR, and TCRdb kept only the in-frame ones, dropping some. The table records tens of thousands of clones, more than 60% of them present only once. The sample comprised gut tissue. The origin of the receptors is a girl between 10 and 17 years old with moderate ulcerative colitis. Each CDR3 is given with its conserved first and last residue. A D gene is named only where the DNA matches it firmly. Size tells how often a clone was seen (once, few, many) or the class of an expanded clone, and some rows leave it out.

j_call d_call clone_size v_call cdr3_aa cdr3_nt
TRBJ2-7 . . TRBV2 CASSEGGTNEQYF TGTGCCAGCAGTGAAGGAGGGACCAACGAGCAGTACTTC
TRBJ2-5 . . TRBV7-2 CASSLAIGAQETQYF TGTGCCAGCAGCTTAGCTATCGGGGCCCAAGAGACCCAGTACTTC
TRBJ2-1 . . TRBV14 CASSQLGGIAYNEQFF TGTGCCAGCAGCCAATTAGGCGGGATCGCCTACAATGAGCAGTTCTTC
TRBJ1-2 . . TRBV10-2 CASSESRDNYGYTF TGCGCCAGCAGCGAGTCACGGGACAACTATGGCTACACCTTC
TRBJ2-7 . . TRBV19 CASSTHYEQYF TGTGCCAGTAGTACGCACTACGAGCAGTACTTC
TRBJ2-7 TRBD1 . TRBV28 CASSGQVTYEQYF TGTGCCAGCAGTGGACAGGTGACCTACGAGCAGTACTTC
TRBJ1-2 . . TRBV5-4 CASSLGPRRDYGYTF TGTGCCAGCAGCTTGGGGCCGAGGAGGGACTATGGCTACACCTTC
TRBJ2-6 TRBD1 once TRBV9 CASSGPWLTGAGANVLTF TGTGCCAGCAGCGGGCCGTGGTTGACAGGGGCTGGGGCCAACGTCCTGACTTTC
TRBJ1-2 . few TRBV7-9 CASSQQGSDRYGYTF TGTGCCAGCAGCCAACAGGGCTCCGATAGATATGGCTACACCTTC
TRBJ2-3 TRBD2 . TRBV27 CASSLSAGVTDTQYF TGTGCCAGCAGTTTATCGGCGGGAGTCACAGATACGCAGTATTTT
TRBJ1-1 . . TRBV28 CASSPNMNTEAFF TGTGCCAGCAGTCCTAACATGAACACTGAAGCTTTCTTT
TRBJ1-3 . . TRBV11-2 CASRRLQGFSGNTIYF TGTGCCAGCAGACGTCTACAGGGTTTCTCTGGAAACACCATATATTTT
TRBJ2-6 . once TRBV19 CASTGTGSSGANVLTF TGTGCCAGTACCGGGACGGGGAGCTCTGGGGCCAACGTCCTGACTTTC
TRBJ2-1 . once TRBV11-2 CASSARLVLINEQFF TGTGCCAGCAGCGCCCGACTAGTATTGATTAATGAGCAGTTCTTC
TRBJ2-7 . . TRBV6-1 CASSARGDYEQYF TGTGCCAGCAGCGCCAGGGGGGACTACGAGCAGTACTTC
TRBJ2-3 . . TRBV7-6 CASSPGPSPTDTQYF TGTGCCAGCAGCCCCGGCCCTAGCCCCACAGATACGCAGTATTTT
TRBJ2-1 TRBD2 . TRBV5-4 CASSTSLAASYNEQFF TGTGCCAGCAGCACGAGTCTAGCGGCATCCTACAATGAGCAGTTCTTC
TRBJ2-5 . . TRBV29-1 CSGEGGWWETQYF TGCAGCGGGGAGGGGGGATGGTGGGAGACCCAGTACTTC
TRBJ2-1 . . TRBV7-2 CASSLAGREQFF TGTGCCAGCAGCTTAGCGGGGAGGGAGCAGTTCTTC
TRBJ2-7 . once TRBV5-5 CASSSLGGAYYEQYF TGTGCCAGCAGCTCCCTGGGGGGGGCTTACTACGAGCAGTACTTC
TRBJ1-1 . . TRBV6-5 CASSYSRRGNTEAFF TGTGCCAGCAGTTACTCCCGCAGGGGGAACACTGAAGCTTTCTTT
TRBJ2-7 TRBD2 . TRBV5-1 CASSFSGGTYEQYF TGCGCCAGCAGCTTTAGCGGGGGGACTTACGAGCAGTACTTC
TRBJ2-3 TRBD1 . TRBV4-1 CASSQGVRTGGADTQYF TGCGCCAGCAGCCAAGGGGTTCGGACAGGGGGCGCAGATACGCAGTATTTT
TRBJ2-7 . . TRBV30 CAWSVLQGSYEQYF TGTGCCTGGAGTGTACTTCAGGGCTCCTACGAGCAGTACTTC
TRBJ1-2 TRBD1 few TRBV6-6 CASSELQGTYGYTF TGTGCCAGCAGCGAATTACAGGGGACCTATGGCTACACCTTC
TRBJ2-1 . . TRBV7-2 CASVATPGRSGLYNEQFF TGTGCCAGCGTAGCAACCCCCGGTAGGAGCGGACTCTACAATGAGCAGTTCTTC
TRBJ1-3 . . TRBV25-1 CASSERLESSGNTIYF TGTGCCAGCAGTGAAAGGTTGGAGAGCTCTGGAAACACCATATATTTT
TRBJ2-7 . once TRBV30 CAWSVSGFYEQYF TGTGCCTGGAGTGTGTCAGGATTCTACGAGCAGTACTTC
TRBJ1-5 TRBD1 . TRBV6-1 CASSPTGARLSPQHF TGTGCCAGCAGCCCCACAGGGGCCCGGTTAAGCCCCCAGCATTTT
TRBJ2-2 . few TRBV5-1 CASSLDGRTGELFF TGCGCCAGCAGCTTGGACGGTCGCACCGGGGAGCTGTTTTTT
TRBJ1-1 . . TRBV14 CASSLVNTEAFF TGTGCCAGCAGCCTGGTTAACACTGAAGCTTTCTTT
TRBJ2-1 TRBD2 once TRBV29-1 CSVGASGGGEQFF TGCAGCGTTGGAGCGAGCGGGGGAGGTGAGCAGTTCTTC
TRBJ2-2 . . TRBV18 CASSRPIRTGELFF TGTGCCAGCTCCCGACCCATCCGCACCGGGGAGCTGTTTTTT
TRBJ2-3 . . TRBV28 CASSTTDTQYF TGTGCCAGCAGTACCACAGATACGCAGTATTTT
TRBJ2-3 . . TRBV6-1 CASSEAASTDTQYF TGTGCCAGCAGTGAAGCAGCTAGCACAGATACGCAGTATTTT
TRBJ2-7 . . TRBV5-4 CASSLGTDLSYEQYF TGTGCCAGCAGCTTGGGGACGGACCTCTCCTACGAGCAGTACTTC
TRBJ2-2 . . TRBV6-5 CASSSRGFEGELFF TGTGCCAGCAGTTCCAGGGGATTTGAGGGGGAGCTGTTTTTT
TRBJ1-5 . medium-sized TRBV13 CASSLEGSNQPQHF TGTGCCAGCAGCTTAGAGGGTAGCAATCAGCCCCAGCATTTT
TRBJ2-3 TRBD2 . TRBV7-8 CASSFSGLTDTQYF TGTGCCAGCAGCTTTAGCGGGCTCACAGATACGCAGTATTTT
TRBJ2-7 . . TRBV11-2 CASSNQAGTPEQYF TGTGCCAGCAGCAATCAGGCCGGGACCCCTGAGCAGTACTTC
TRBJ2-5 TRBD2 . TRBV30 CAWSMGGIETQYF TGTGCCTGGAGTATGGGAGGGATAGAGACCCAGTACTTC
TRBJ1-1 . . TRBV7-2 CASSLDLGPQTEAFF TGTGCCAGCAGCTTAGATCTGGGCCCCCAGACTGAAGCTTTCTTT
TRBJ1-1 . . TRBV7-9 CASSLALGSIAFF TGTGCCAGCAGCTTAGCGCTGGGGTCCATAGCTTTCTTT
TRBJ1-5 . . TRBV4-1 CASSQDGGARGNQPQHF TGCGCCAGCAGCCAAGATGGGGGGGCTAGGGGCAATCAGCCCCAGCATTTT
TRBJ1-2 TRBD1 . TRBV10-3 CAISLTGDGYTF TGTGCCATCAGCTTGACAGGGGACGGCTACACCTTC
TRBJ2-1 TRBD2 . TRBV2 CASREAGGLYNEQFF TGTGCCAGCAGGGAAGCGGGGGGGCTCTACAATGAGCAGTTCTTC
TRBJ2-6 . . TRBV21-1 CASSKIGTRANVLTF TGTGCCAGCAGCAAAATAGGGACTAGGGCCAACGTCCTGACTTTC
TRBJ2-1 TRBD2 . TRBV27 CASSLGLAGVNEQFF TGTGCCAGCAGTTTGGGACTAGCGGGAGTCAATGAGCAGTTCTTC
TRBJ2-5 . . TRBV4-1 CASSRSTVRGSQETQYF TGCGCCAGCAGCCGATCCACGGTCAGGGGAAGCCAAGAGACCCAGTACTTC
TRBJ1-1 TRBD1 . TRBV5-4 CASSLGPDRRNTEAFF TGTGCCAGCAGCTTAGGACCGGACAGGAGGAACACTGAAGCTTTCTTT
TRBJ2-1 . . TRBV27 CASSLLIGAAHNEQFF TGTGCCAGCAGCCTTCTCATCGGGGCGGCTCACAATGAGCAGTTCTTC
TRBJ1-4 . . TRBV19 CASSIRRQAGKLFF TGTGCCAGTAGTATCAGGAGGCAGGCCGGAAAACTGTTTTTT
TRBJ1-6 . few TRBV4-3 CASSQGNVPNSPLHF TGCGCCAGCAGCCAAGGCAATGTTCCCAATTCACCCCTCCACTTT